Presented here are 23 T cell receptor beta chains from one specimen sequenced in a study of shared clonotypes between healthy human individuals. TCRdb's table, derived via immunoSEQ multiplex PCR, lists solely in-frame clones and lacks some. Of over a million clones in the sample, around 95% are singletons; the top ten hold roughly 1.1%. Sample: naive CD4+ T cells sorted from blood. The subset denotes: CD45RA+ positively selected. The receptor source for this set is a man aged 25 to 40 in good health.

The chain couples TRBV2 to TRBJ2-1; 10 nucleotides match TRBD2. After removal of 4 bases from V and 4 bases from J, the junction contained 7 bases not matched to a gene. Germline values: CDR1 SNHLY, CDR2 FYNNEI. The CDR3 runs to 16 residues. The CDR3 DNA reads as TGTGCCAGCAGTGGGGGACTAGCGCTGAAATACAATGAGCAGTTCTTC. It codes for CASSGGLALKYNEQFF.

The DNA of the CDR3 is TGTGCCAGTAGTATACGACTGCGGACTAGCGGGAGCGGGGGAGTTGATACGCAGTATTTT. Translated, it gives CASSIRLRTSGSGGVDTQYF. This chain uses TRBV19 with TRBJ2-3, with 13 bases matching TRBD2. This CDR3 spans 20 amino acids. J was trimmed by 6 bases and V by 2 bases; bases with no gene match: 17. CDR1 is LNHDA, CDR2 SQIVND, per germline (reference sequence).

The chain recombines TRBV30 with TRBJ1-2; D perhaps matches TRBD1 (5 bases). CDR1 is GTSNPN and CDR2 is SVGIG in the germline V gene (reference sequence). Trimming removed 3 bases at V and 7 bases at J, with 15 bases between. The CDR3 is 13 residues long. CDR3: CAWSLGGSLGYTF. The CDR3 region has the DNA TGTGCCTGGAGCCTCGGGGGATCTCTTGGCTACACCTTC.

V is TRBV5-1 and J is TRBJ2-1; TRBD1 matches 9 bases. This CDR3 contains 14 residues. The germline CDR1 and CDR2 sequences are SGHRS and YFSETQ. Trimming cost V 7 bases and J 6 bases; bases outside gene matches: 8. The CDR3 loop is CASGDTGGFNEQFF. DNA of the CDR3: TGCGCCAGCGGCGATACAGGGGGCTTCAATGAGCAGTTCTTC.

The CDR3 reads CASSQEGHRGSNEKLFF. The CDR3 nucleotides read TGCGCCAGCAGCCAAGAGGGCCACAGGGGAAGTAATGAAAAACTGTTTTTT. This rearrangement joins TRBV4-3 to TRBJ1-4; 7 positions agree with TRBD1. V lost 0 bases and J lost 4; bases outside the gene matches: 8. CDR1 LGHNA and CDR2 YSLEER come from the germline V gene. The CDR3 runs to 17 residues.

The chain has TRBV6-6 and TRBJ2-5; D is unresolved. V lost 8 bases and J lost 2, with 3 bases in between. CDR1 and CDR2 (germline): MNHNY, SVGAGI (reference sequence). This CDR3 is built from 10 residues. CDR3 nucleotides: TGTGCCAGCGGACAAGAGACCCAGTACTTC. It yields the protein CASGQETQYF.

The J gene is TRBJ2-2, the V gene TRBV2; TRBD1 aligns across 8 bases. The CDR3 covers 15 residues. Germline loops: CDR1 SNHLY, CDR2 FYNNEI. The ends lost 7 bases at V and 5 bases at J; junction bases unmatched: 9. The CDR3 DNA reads TGTGCCAGCAAGATAGACAGGGGAGGAACCGGGGAGCTGTTTTTT. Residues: CASKIDRGGTGELFF. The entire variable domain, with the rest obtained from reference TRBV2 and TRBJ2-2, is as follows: EPEVTQTPSHQVTQMGQEVILRCVPISNHLYFYWYRQILGQKVEFLVSFYNNEISEKSEIFDDQFSVERPDGSNFTLKIRSTKLEDSAMYFCASKIDRGGTGELFFGEGSRLTVL.

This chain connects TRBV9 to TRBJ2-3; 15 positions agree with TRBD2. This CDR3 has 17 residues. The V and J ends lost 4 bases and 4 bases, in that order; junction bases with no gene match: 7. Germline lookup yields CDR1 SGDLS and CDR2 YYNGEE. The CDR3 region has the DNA TGTGCCAGCAGCCCGGGACTAGCGGGAGGAGGGGCAGATACGCAGTATTTT. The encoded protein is CASSPGLAGGGADTQYF.

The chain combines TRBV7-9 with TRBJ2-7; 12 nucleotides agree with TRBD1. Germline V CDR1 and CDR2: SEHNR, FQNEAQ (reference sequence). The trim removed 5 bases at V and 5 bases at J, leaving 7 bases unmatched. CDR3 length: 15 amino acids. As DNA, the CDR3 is TGTGCCAGCAGCGCCGGGACAGGGGGCTGGAACGAGCAGTACTTC. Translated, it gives CASSAGTGGWNEQYF.

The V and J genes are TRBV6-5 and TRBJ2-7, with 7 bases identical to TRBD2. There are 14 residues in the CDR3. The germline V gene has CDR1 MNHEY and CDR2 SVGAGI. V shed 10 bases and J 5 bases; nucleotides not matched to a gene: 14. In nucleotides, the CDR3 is TGTGCCACCCGAAGCGGACTAGTCCTTAACGAGCAGTACTTC. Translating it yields CATRSGLVLNEQYF.

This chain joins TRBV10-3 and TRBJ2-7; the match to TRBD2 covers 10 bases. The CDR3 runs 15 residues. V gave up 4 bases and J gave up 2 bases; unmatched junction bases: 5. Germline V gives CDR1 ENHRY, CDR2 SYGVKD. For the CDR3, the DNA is TGTGCCATCAGTGGATCTAGCGGGAGAACCTACGAGCAGTACTTC. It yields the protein CAISGSSGRTYEQYF.

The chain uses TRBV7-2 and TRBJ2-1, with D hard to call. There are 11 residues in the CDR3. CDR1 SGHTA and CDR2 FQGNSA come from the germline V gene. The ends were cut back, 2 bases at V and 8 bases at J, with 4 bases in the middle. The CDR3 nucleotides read TGTGCCAGCAGCTTAACGGATGAGCAGTTCTTC. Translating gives CASSLTDEQFF.

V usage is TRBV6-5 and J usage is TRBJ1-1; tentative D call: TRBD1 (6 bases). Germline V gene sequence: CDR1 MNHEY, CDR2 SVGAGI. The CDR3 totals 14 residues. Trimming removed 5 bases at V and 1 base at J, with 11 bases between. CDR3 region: CASSNRAANTEAFF. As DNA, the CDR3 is TGTGCCAGCAGTAACAGGGCTGCGAACACTGAAGCTTTCTTT.

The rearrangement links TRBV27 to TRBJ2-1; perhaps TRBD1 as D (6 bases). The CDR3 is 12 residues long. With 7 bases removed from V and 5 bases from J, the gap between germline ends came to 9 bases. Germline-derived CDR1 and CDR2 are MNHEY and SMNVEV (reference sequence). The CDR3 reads CASTRGNNEQFF. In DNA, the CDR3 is TGTGCCAGCACGAGGGGGAACAATGAGCAGTTCTTC.

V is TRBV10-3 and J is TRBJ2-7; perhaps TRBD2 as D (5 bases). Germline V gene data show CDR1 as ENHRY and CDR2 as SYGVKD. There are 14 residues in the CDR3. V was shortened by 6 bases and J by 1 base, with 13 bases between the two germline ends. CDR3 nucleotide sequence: TGTGCCATCAGGGAGAGCGGATCGTCCTACGAGCAGTACTTC. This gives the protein CAIRESGSSYEQYF.

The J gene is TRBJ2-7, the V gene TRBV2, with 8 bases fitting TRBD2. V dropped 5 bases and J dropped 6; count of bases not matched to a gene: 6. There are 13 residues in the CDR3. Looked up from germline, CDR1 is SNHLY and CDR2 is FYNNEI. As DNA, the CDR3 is TGTGCCAGCAGTAAACGGGAGGGATCCGAGCAGTACTTC. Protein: CASSKREGSEQYF.

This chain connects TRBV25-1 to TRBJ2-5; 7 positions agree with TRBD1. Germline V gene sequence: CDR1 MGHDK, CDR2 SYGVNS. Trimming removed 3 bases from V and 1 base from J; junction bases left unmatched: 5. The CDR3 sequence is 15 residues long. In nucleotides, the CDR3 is TGTGCCAGCAGTGACCTTAAGGGGGCCCAAGAGACCCAGTACTTC. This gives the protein CASSDLKGAQETQYF.

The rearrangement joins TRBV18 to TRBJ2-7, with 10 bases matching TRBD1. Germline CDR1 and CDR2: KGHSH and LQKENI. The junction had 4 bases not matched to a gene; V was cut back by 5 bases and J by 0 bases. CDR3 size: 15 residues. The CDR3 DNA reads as TGTGCCAGCTCATGGGGGACAGGGGTCTCCTACGAGCAGTACTTC. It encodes CASSWGTGVSYEQYF.

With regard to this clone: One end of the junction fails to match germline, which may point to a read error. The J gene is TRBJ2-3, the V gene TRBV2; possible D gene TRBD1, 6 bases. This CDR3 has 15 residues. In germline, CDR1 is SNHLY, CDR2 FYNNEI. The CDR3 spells CASREDRIRADTQYF. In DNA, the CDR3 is TGTGCCAGCAGGGAAGACAGGATTAGGGCAGATACGCAGTATTTT.

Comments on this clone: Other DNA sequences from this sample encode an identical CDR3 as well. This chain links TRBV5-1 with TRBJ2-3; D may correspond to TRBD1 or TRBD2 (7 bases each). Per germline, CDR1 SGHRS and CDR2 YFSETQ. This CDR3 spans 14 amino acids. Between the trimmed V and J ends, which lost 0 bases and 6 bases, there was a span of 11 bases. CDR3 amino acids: CASSLGQGGDTQYF. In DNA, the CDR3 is TGCGCCAGCAGCTTGGGACAGGGAGGGGATACGCAGTATTTT.

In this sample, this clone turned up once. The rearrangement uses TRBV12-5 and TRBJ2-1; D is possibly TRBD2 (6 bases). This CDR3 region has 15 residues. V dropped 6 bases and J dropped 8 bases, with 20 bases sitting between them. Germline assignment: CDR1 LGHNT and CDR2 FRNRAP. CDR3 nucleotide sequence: TGTGCTAGTGGCTTACTAGCAGGTGGGTTCCATGAGCAGTTCTTC. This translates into CASGLLAGGFHEQFF.

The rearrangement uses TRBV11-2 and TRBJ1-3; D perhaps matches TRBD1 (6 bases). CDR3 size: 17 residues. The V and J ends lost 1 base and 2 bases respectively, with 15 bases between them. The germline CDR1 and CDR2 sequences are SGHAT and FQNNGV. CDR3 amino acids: CASSLGRQGRAGNTIYF. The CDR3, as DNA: TGTGCCAGCAGCTTAGGTCGCCAGGGGCGCGCTGGAAACACCATATATTTT.

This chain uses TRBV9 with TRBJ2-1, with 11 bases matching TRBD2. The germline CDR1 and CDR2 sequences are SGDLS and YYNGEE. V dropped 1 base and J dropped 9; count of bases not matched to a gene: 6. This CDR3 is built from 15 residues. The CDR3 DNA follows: TGTGCCAGCAGCGTAATAGCGGGAGGGCCGAGTGAGCAGTTCTTC. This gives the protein CASSVIAGGPSEQFF.